This TCR beta chain comes out of a study of PD-1 blockade in classical Hodgkin lymphoma. Study-level points and caveats: With respect to the repertoire differences, their causes, possibly disease activity or prior therapy, remain undefined. Complete responders possessed baseline diversity comparable to newly diagnosed patients.

As to this clone: No antigen is known for it.

Sequencing was performed with immunoSEQ multiplex PCR; in TCRdb, only in-frame clones are kept and a portion is missing. The sample carries some 30,000 clones, approximately 85% recorded once. Time point denoted: cycle 4 day 1 (C4D1), after six to seven weeks of nivolumab. All trial patients relapsed after autologous stem cell transplantation. The CDR3 spans 15 residues. Germline values: CDR1 PRHDT, CDR2 FYEKMQ (reference sequence). V gave up 4 bases and J gave up 2 bases; unmatched junction bases: 4. Specimen: peripheral blood mononuclear cells (PBMCs), collected before the fourth cycle of nivolumab. V usage is TRBV13 and J usage is TRBJ2-1; 8 nucleotides match TRBD1. This TCR was recovered from a human donor with classical Hodgkin lymphoma. The DNA for the CDR3 is TGTGCCAGCAGCTCCGGGACAGGAACCTACAATGAGCAGTTCTTC. This encodes CASSSGTGTYNEQFF.